This T cell receptor (beta chain) was identified during a study of neurological immune-mediated disorders. This clonotype was picked up many times. Antigen specificity is unknown. With 0 bases clipped from V and 5 bases from J, the junction kept 4 bases outside the gene matches. CDR1 is SGHNT, CDR2 YENEEA, per germline. There are 14 residues in the CDR3. Study outcomes and limitations: No expanded-clone CDR3 amino acid sequence recurred across subjects, suggesting private TCR-beta repertoires.

From 15-18 subjects, every sequencing run obtained over 160 million TCR-beta sequences. TCRdb re-analysed the 5' RACE reads in MiXCR, keeping a single row per CDR3 protein. The table records 75,000 to 85,000 distinct CDR3 sequences, roughly a sixth of them present only once. Specimen: PBMCs. V is TRBV11-3 and J is TRBJ2-7, with 7 bases fitting TRBD1. The receptor comes from a woman between 40 and 55 years old in good health. The CDR3 sequence: CASSLDYRGDEQYF. CDR3 nucleotides: TGTGCCAGCAGCTTAGACTACAGGGGCGACGAGCAGTACTTC.